What follows describes a single T cell receptor (beta chain). These data originate in a study of OX40 agonist ivuxolimab in advanced cancers. Trimming took 4 bases from V and 2 from J; bases not matched to a gene: 6. Per the germline V gene, CDR1 is KGHSH and CDR2 is LQKENI. The CDR3 has 16 residues. Profiling relied on immunoSEQ multiplex PCR, and the TCRdb table lists in-frame clones only, not all of them. This sample yields about 74,000 clones, of which roughly 84% are seen a single time; approximately 2.1% belongs to the top ten. Sequences were derived from CD4+ or CD8+ T cells sorted from blood, sampled in a trial of the OX40 agonist ivuxolimab. The chain employs TRBV18 and TRBJ1-3; 9 nucleotides align to TRBD1. The receptor's source is an adult with an advanced solid tumor such as melanoma, head and neck, liver or kidney cancer. CDR3 in amino acids: CASSLSRDRAGNTIYF. CDR3 in DNA: TGTGCCAGCTCACTGTCCCGGGACAGGGCTGGAAACACCATATATTTT.